The sequence of this TCR beta chain was determined in a study of T cells in Graves' hyperthyroidism and ophthalmopathy. Active moderate-to-severe ophthalmopathy, Clinical Activity Score at least 3, NOSPECS at least 4, under 3 months' duration. TCR beta CDR3 region amplification was performed from RNA transcripts. The study used the HTBI primer set for a first-round RT-PCR of the TCR CDR3. Each CDR3 protein is one row after TCRdb ran MiXCR on the multiplex PCR reads. The sample has about half a million distinct CDR3 sequences, 24% seen once. Germline values: CDR1 MGHDK, CDR2 SYGVNS. The V end lost 4 bases, the J end lost 9 bases, and 13 bases lay between the germline ends. The CDR3 extends over 14 amino acids. A remark on this clonotype: A much larger clone differs by one base, so this may be a read error.

The gene calls are TRBV25-1 and TRBJ1-6, with D unresolved. This TCR was recovered from a woman between 25 and 40 years old with Graves' ophthalmopathy. Material: blood. DNA for the CDR3: TGTGCCAGCAGTGGATTATCAGGTGGTTCACCCCTCCACTTT. Translated: CASSGLSGGSPLHF.